The T cell receptor beta chain under discussion was sequenced for a study of a mutant IDH1 vaccine in newly diagnosed glioma. In the study overall: Patients got their first vaccination 4-6 weeks after radiotherapy alone, or with temozolomide cycles. Treated patients, approximately 60% male and roughly 40% female, averaged approximately 40 years of age. Patients were pretreated with radiotherapy, temozolomide, or both, mostly both.

TCRdb keeps only in-frame clones here, not all; method: immunoSEQ multiplex PCR. The repertoire has 40,000 or so clones, roughly 74% of them found once; the top ten carry 5.5%. General study points: In 90% to 95% of patients, immune responses induced by the vaccine occurred.

Documented time point: week 5, during vaccination. Topical imiquimod accompanied each vaccine dose, which consisted of 300 ug of mutant IDH1 20-mer peptide. With respect to this clone: What it binds is not known.

The TCR was taken from a man in his forties or fifties with glioma. The sequenced sample was PBMCs, obtained from a glioma patient whose treatment included an IDH1 peptide vaccine.

The CDR3 DNA sequence: TGTGCTAGTGGTTTGGTATTCTTTGAGTCGGGAAGTAGTCAGATGGCCAAAAACATTCAGTACTTC. Translating it yields CASGLVFFESGSSQMAKNIQYF. The gene calls are TRBV12-5 and TRBJ2-4; a weak D match, TRBD2 (5 bases). Germline lookup yields CDR1 LGHNT and CDR2 FRNRAP. The CDR3 spans 22 residues. The V end lost 0 bases, the J end lost 1 base, and 28 bases lay between the germline ends.